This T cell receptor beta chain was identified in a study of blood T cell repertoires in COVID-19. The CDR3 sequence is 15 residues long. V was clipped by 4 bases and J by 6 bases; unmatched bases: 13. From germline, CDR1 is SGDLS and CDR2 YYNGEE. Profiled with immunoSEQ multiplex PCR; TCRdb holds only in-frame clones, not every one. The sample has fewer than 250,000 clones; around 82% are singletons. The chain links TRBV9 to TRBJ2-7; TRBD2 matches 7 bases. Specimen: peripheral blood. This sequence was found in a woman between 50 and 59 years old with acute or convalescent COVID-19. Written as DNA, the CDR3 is TGTGCCAGCAGCCCCCCCCAGGCGGGAGTAGGCGAGCAGTACTTC. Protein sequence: CASSPPQAGVGEQYF.